One and the same sample provided the 15 T cell receptor beta chains below, sequenced in a study of blood T cell repertoires in COVID-19. The assay was immunoSEQ multiplex PCR, and TCRdb's table has in-frame clones only and misses some. The data show under 450,000 clones, roughly 77% seen once. The source material was peripheral blood. All receptors come from a human donor with acute or convalescent COVID-19. The donor label of this sample is uncertain.

This clone was found once. V gene TRBV28 combines with J gene TRBJ1-5; no firm D call. Germline CDR1 and CDR2: MDHEN and SYDVKM. Deletions cut 5 bases from V and 0 bases from J, with 17 bases between. This CDR3 region has 17 residues. In DNA form, the CDR3 reads TGTGCCAGCAGTCTCCGACTCGCGGCATATAGCAATCAGCCCCAGCATTTT. Translation gives CASSLRLAAYSNQPQHF.

The J gene is TRBJ2-1, the V gene TRBV14; TRBD2 agrees at 11 bases. Germline loops: CDR1 SGHDN, CDR2 FVKESK. The V segment lost 4 bases and the J segment 4 bases; nucleotides outside the gene matches: 12. This CDR3 comprises 18 residues. The CDR3: CASSPGTSGLSYYNEQFF. CDR3 DNA: TGTGCCAGCAGCCCAGGGACTAGCGGCCTCTCTTATTACAATGAGCAGTTCTTC. Drawing the rest from reference TRBV14 and TRBJ2-1, the complete variable domain is EAGVTQFPSHSVIEKGQTVTLRCDPISGHDNLYWYRRVMGKEIKFLLHFVKESKQDESGMPNNRFLAERTGGTYSTLKVQPAELEDSGVYFCASSPGTSGLSYYNEQFFGPGTRLTVL.

The chain combines TRBV28 with TRBJ1-6; 12 bases are a match to TRBD1. Trimming at V came to 6 bases and at J to 7 bases, leaving 4 bases not matched to a gene. From germline, CDR1 is MDHEN and CDR2 SYDVKM. CDR3 length: 15 residues. The CDR3 DNA is TGTGCCAGCAGGGGACAGGGGGCGCGCAATTCACCCCTCCACTTT. Translating gives CASRGQGARNSPLHF.

This sequence joins TRBV24-1 and TRBJ1-2, with a weak D call TRBD1 (5 bases). The germline CDR1 and CDR2 sequences are KGHDR and SFDVKD. The ends were cut back, 3 bases at V and 4 bases at J, with 20 bases in the middle. This CDR3 region has 17 residues. CDR3 coding DNA: TGTGCCACCAGTGATGGACCCGGGGGAGGACGGGCCTATGGCTACACCTTC. Its protein product is CATSDGPGGGRAYGYTF.

The chain is built from TRBV6-1 and TRBJ1-6, with D hard to call. Trimming cost V 2 bases and J 7 bases, with 12 bases left between them. The CDR3 is made up of 15 amino acids. Germline V CDR1 and CDR2: MNHNS, SASEGT. CDR3: CASSESRPMNSPLHF. The CDR3 nucleotides are TGTGCCAGCAGTGAAAGCAGGCCGATGAATTCACCCCTCCACTTT.

This chain connects TRBV10-3 to TRBJ2-2; 8 bases fit TRBD1. The CDR3 is 17 amino acids. CDR1 and CDR2 (germline): ENHRY, SYGVKD. With V trimmed by 2 bases and J by 5 bases, 10 bases remained unmatched. CDR3 in amino acids: CAISERWAGGETGELFF. CDR3 nucleotides: TGTGCCATCAGTGAGCGTTGGGCAGGGGGCGAAACCGGGGAGCTGTTTTTT.

With respect to this clone: This CDR3 is also generated by other DNA sequences in the sample. The chain has TRBV14 and TRBJ1-2; D gene ambiguous. Germline V gene data show CDR1 as SGHDN and CDR2 as FVKESK. The CDR3 covers 14 residues. With 1 base removed from V and 2 bases from J, the gap between germline ends came to 8 bases. CDR3 protein: CASSQVSENYGYTF. CDR3 nucleotides: TGTGCCAGCAGCCAAGTGAGCGAAAACTATGGCTACACCTTC.

The CDR3 loop is CASRETQNIQYF. The CDR3 nucleotides read TGTGCCAGCAGGGAGACTCAAAACATTCAGTACTTC. This chain joins TRBV6-5 and TRBJ2-4; D is unresolved. Germline lookup yields CDR1 MNHEY and CDR2 SVGAGI. The CDR3 spans 12 residues. Trimming shortened V by 6 bases and J by 5 bases, and 8 bases separated the two germline ends.

This chain joins TRBV29-1 and TRBJ2-3; 7 nucleotides agree with TRBD1. Germline CDR1 reads SQVTM; CDR2 reads ANQGSEA. Trimming cost V 7 bases and J 1 base; bases outside gene matches: 5. The CDR3 is 13 residues long. CDR3 amino acids: CSARQGRTDTQYF. In DNA form, the CDR3 reads TGCAGCGCCCGACAGGGTCGCACAGATACGCAGTATTTT.

The V gene is TRBV6-5, the J gene TRBJ1-1; no firm D call. V shed 2 bases and J shed 1 base, with 11 bases lying between them. The V gene's germline CDR1 is MNHEY and CDR2 SVGAGI. The CDR3 length is 15 residues. DNA for the CDR3: TGTGCCAGCAGTTACGAGGCTCCCTGGAACACTGAAGCTTTCTTT. Translation: CASSYEAPWNTEAFF.

This chain connects TRBV18 to TRBJ2-5, with TRBD1 matching over 8 bases. The CDR3 runs to 15 residues. Losses at the gene ends were 3 bases for V and 5 bases for J; bases not matched to a gene: 8. Looked up from germline, CDR1 is KGHSH and CDR2 is LQKENI. The CDR3 protein is CASSPRQGASETQYF. CDR3 DNA: TGTGCCAGCTCACCTCGCCAGGGGGCGTCGGAGACCCAGTACTTC.

A few counts support this clone. The rearrangement links TRBV5-1 to TRBJ2-1, with D possibly matching TRBD2 (6 bases). The germline V gene encodes CDR1 SGHRS and CDR2 YFSETQ. This CDR3 spans 18 amino acids. Trimming removed 4 bases from V and 4 bases from J, with 24 bases in between. The CDR3 nucleotides read TGCGCCAGCAGCCTTGGGGATAGCGGAAGGGGCCAATACAATGAGCAGTTCTTC. Translation: CASSLGDSGRGQYNEQFF.

A note on this clone: The identical CDR3 is also encoded by other nucleotide sequences in the sample. The chain combines TRBV5-1 with TRBJ1-1; TRBD1 aligns across 9 bases. Trimming cost V 3 bases and J 4 bases; bases outside gene matches: 4. Germline assignment: CDR1 SGHRS and CDR2 YFSETQ. The length of the CDR3 is 14 residues. CDR3 DNA sequence: TGCGCCAGCAGCTACGGACAGGGGAGCACTGAAGCTTTCTTT. Translation: CASSYGQGSTEAFF.

The rearrangement links TRBV9 to TRBJ2-5; a possible D gene is TRBD2 (5 bases). V was trimmed by 0 bases and J by 6 bases, leaving 12 bases between them. CDR3 length equals 14 residues. Germline-derived CDR1 and CDR2 are SGDLS and YYNGEE. CDR3 in amino acids: CASSVEDGVKTQYF. The CDR3 nucleotides are TGTGCCAGCAGCGTAGAGGACGGGGTGAAGACCCAGTACTTC.

The chain couples TRBV28 to TRBJ1-2, with no clear D. Trimming removed 5 bases from V and 5 bases from J, with 18 bases in between. The CDR3 length is 15 residues. Germline V gene lookup returns CDR1 MDHEN and CDR2 SYDVKM. This CDR3 reads CASSDYTALGYGYTF. The CDR3 coding sequence is TGTGCCAGCAGTGATTACACGGCCCTAGGTTATGGCTACACCTTC.